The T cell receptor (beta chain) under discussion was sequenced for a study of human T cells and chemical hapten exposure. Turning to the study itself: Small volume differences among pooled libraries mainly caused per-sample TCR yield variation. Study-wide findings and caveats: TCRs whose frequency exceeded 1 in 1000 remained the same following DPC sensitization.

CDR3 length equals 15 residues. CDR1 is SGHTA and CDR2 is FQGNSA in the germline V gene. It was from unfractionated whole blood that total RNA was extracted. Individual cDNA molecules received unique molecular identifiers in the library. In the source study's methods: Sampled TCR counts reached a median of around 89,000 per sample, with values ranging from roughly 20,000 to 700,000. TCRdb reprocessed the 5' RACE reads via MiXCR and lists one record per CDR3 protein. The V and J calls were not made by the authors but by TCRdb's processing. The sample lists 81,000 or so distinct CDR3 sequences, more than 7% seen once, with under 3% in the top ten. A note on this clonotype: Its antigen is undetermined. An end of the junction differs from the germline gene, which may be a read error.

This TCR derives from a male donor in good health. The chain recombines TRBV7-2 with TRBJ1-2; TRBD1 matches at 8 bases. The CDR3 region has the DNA TGTGCCAGCAGCCTTAATGGACAGGGCGACTATGGCGACACCTTC. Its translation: CASSLNGQGDYGDTF.